This TCR beta chain was identified during a study of blood T cell repertoires in COVID-19. Across the whole study: In each case, the material was cDNA or gDNA derived from T cells, B-cell-depleted T cells, or PBMCs.

V lost 5 bases and J lost 3; bases outside the gene matches: 6. In germline, CDR1 is SGHTA, CDR2 FQGNSA. This CDR3 has 17 amino acids. Authors' data handling: Reference gene primers were amplified, and this amplification served to estimate nucleated cell counts. The method was immunoSEQ multiplex PCR; TCRdb's version includes in-frame clones alone and lacks a portion of them. V and J calls and clone size are given by that table; D and trimming were obtained from the DNA. The repertoire holds roughly 290,000 clones, with approximately 83% as singletons. Recruitment covered over 20 US areas and drew participants whose ages spanned about 18 to 90 years. Membership in each cohort depended on participant-reported clinical history.

Sequences were obtained from PBMCs or T cells enriched from blood (not recorded which). This chain links TRBV7-2 with TRBJ2-1; 14 bases map to TRBD2. This clonotype originated in a woman aged 25 to 39 who had recovered from COVID-19. The CDR3 sequence: CASSIGTSGRYYNEQFF. CDR3 in DNA: TGTGCCAGCAGCATTGGGACTAGCGGGAGATACTACAATGAGCAGTTCTTC. Drawing the rest from reference TRBV7-2 and TRBJ2-1, the complete variable domain is GAGVSQSPSNKVTEKGKDVELRCDPISGHTALYWYRQSLGQGLEFLIYFQGNSAPDKSGLPSDRFSAERTGGSVSTLTIQRTQQEDSAVYLCASSIGTSGRYYNEQFFGPGTRLTVL.